The clone carrying this TCR beta chain was picked up a small number of times. Its specificity is not known. This record belongs to a study of cytomegalovirus exposure and HLA in healthy donors. From germline, CDR1 is SGHRS and CDR2 YFSETQ. CDR3 size: 13 residues. V lost 0 bases, J lost 5 bases, and 5 bases lay in between. It was with 60 Vbeta and 13 Jbeta primers that the PCR ran. Generated by immunoSEQ multiplex PCR, the TCRdb table keeps only in-frame clones and is missing some. In the table there are about 190,000 clones, 65% to 85% of which are singletons. Study findings and constraints: Being productive about 87% or about 30% of the time was typical of most TCR beta V segments in an earlier analysis. A few CMV-associated chains proved CMV antigen-specific in vitro. Listed as cytomegalovirus-associated were around 160 TCR beta chains. Later genetic work tied a missense DCLRE1C variant to beta-chain V and J trimming.

The clonotype was recovered from a man aged 40-49 years in good health and CMV-seropositive. Sequencing was performed on PBMCs. The chain combines TRBV5-1 with TRBJ2-2, with D hard to call. Here the CDR3 reads CASSLARTGELFF. Here the CDR3 DNA reads TGCGCCAGCAGCTTGGCCAGGACCGGGGAGCTGTTTTTT.